A single sample gave rise to the 17 T cell receptor beta chains below, sequenced in a study of lymphopenia after photon versus proton radiotherapy. Measured with immunoSEQ multiplex PCR; TCRdb has only the in-frame clones, and not every one. This sample has 60,000 or so clones, with around 85% found just once. The sample was peripheral blood, taken from a patient treated with photon-based radiotherapy. The receptors stem from a man aged 35 to 55 with gastric cancer.

This clone was seen a handful of times. The rearrangement uses TRBV5-6 and TRBJ2-7, with D maybe TRBD2 (5 bases). The ends were cut back, 4 bases at V and 5 bases at J, with 25 bases in the middle. From germline, CDR1 is SGHDT and CDR2 YYEEEE. There are 17 residues in the CDR3. The CDR3: CASSLPLSGTHGDEQYF. The CDR3 DNA sequence: TGTGCCAGCAGCCTCCCACTGTCCGGCACTCACGGGGACGAGCAGTACTTC. Using reference TRBV5-6 and TRBJ2-7 for the parts outside the CDR3, the full variable domain is DAGVTQSPTHLIKTRGQQVTLRCSPKSGHDTVSWYQQALGQGPQFIFQYYEEEERQRGNFPDRFSGHQFPNYSSELNVNALLLGDSALYLCASSLPLSGTHGDEQYFGPGTRLTVT.

The genes are TRBV7-9 and TRBJ2-3; D is undetermined. Germline loops: CDR1 SEHNR, CDR2 FQNEAQ (reference sequence). V lost 4 bases and J lost 1, with 18 bases in between. This CDR3 spans 17 amino acids. The CDR3 sequence: CASSSPGGGQGTDTQYF. CDR3 DNA: TGTGCCAGCAGCTCCCCGGGTGGCGGTCAGGGCACAGATACGCAGTATTTT.

The rearrangement links TRBV5-6 to TRBJ1-2; D unresolved. V shed 4 bases and J shed 8 bases, with 12 bases lying between them. Germline CDR1 SGHDT, CDR2 YYEEEE. The CDR3 is 12 residues long. As DNA, the CDR3 is TGTGCCAGCAGCGTTGTGGGAGGCGGCTACACCTTC. Translation gives CASSVVGGGYTF.

The V call is TRBV19, the J call TRBJ1-2; a possible D gene is TRBD1 (5 bases). Trimming removed 6 bases at V and 5 bases at J, with 16 bases between. The CDR3 consists of 14 residues. CDR1 LNHDA and CDR2 SQIVND come from the germline V gene (reference sequence). For the CDR3, the DNA is TGTGCCAGTAGGGCCCAGGACAAGAGGTATGGCTACACCTTC. As protein: CASRAQDKRYGYTF.

In regard to this clone: The same CDR3 arises from other DNA sequences in this sample as well. V is TRBV18 and J is TRBJ2-7, with TRBD1 matching 7 bases. J gave up 0 bases and V 3 bases, and 2 bases lay outside the gene matches. The CDR3 is made up of 14 amino acids. The germline gives CDR1 KGHSH, CDR2 LQKENI. The CDR3 sequence: CASSPTGFSYEQYF. CDR3 DNA sequence: TGTGCCAGCTCACCGACAGGGTTCTCCTACGAGCAGTACTTC.

The chain joins TRBV7-3 to TRBJ2-5, with D perhaps TRBD1 or TRBD2 (6 bases each). The CDR3 extends over 15 amino acids. V dropped 5 bases and J dropped 3 bases, with 16 bases sitting between them. Germline V CDR1 and CDR2: SGHTA, FQGTGA. The CDR3 nucleotides are TGTGCCAGCAGCCTCCTCGGGGGCGGGGAAGAGACCCAGTACTTC. It is translated as CASSLLGGGEETQYF.

V usage is TRBV19 and J usage is TRBJ1-5, with TRBD1 as a possible D gene (5 bases). Deletions cut 7 bases from V and 1 base from J, with 8 bases between. The V gene's germline CDR1 is LNHDA and CDR2 SQIVND (reference sequence). This CDR3 has 13 amino acids. CDR3 amino acids: CASKGLSNQPQHF. CDR3 DNA sequence: TGTGCCAGTAAGGGGTTGAGCAATCAGCCCCAGCATTTT. The whole variable domain, remainder taken from reference TRBV19 and TRBJ1-5, is DGGITQSPKYLFRKEGQNVTLSCEQNLNHDAMYWYRQDPGQGLRLIYYSQIVNDFQKGDIAEGYSVSREKKESFPLTVTSAQKNPTAFYLCASKGLSNQPQHFGDGTRLSIL.

The chain recombines TRBV27 with TRBJ1-1, with 7 positions matching TRBD1. The CDR3 spans 14 residues. Unmatched junction bases numbered 8, after V lost 7 bases and J lost 3 bases. CDR1 MNHEY and CDR2 SMNVEV come from the germline V gene (reference sequence). CDR3 region: CASIKTGSDTEAFF. CDR3 nucleotides: TGTGCCAGCATAAAGACAGGGAGCGACACTGAAGCTTTCTTT.

The V call is TRBV7-9, the J call TRBJ2-7; no definite D call. The CDR3 consists of 11 residues. The V end was cut by 4 bases, the J end by 2 bases, with 3 bases between. The germline V gene encodes CDR1 SEHNR and CDR2 FQNEAQ (reference sequence). The CDR3 loop is CASSSTYEQYF. CDR3 sequence (DNA): TGTGCCAGCAGCTCGACCTACGAGCAGTACTTC.

The rearrangement uses TRBV6-5 and TRBJ1-1, with 7 bases aligning to TRBD1. Germline values: CDR1 MNHEY, CDR2 SVGAGI. CDR3 size: 16 residues. With V trimmed by 0 bases and J by 5 bases, 9 bases remained unmatched. The CDR3 sequence is CASSYSFGDRVTEAFF. The CDR3 DNA follows: TGTGCCAGCAGTTACTCTTTCGGAGACAGGGTAACTGAAGCTTTCTTT.

The DNA for the CDR3 is TGTGCCATCAGCACGACAGGTATTACCTACGAGCAGTACTTC. Translated, it gives CAISTTGITYEQYF. The rearrangement links TRBV10-3 to TRBJ2-7; D might be TRBD1 (6 bases). CDR3 length: 14 amino acids. The V gene lost 6 bases and the J gene lost 2 bases, with 14 bases spanning the gap. CDR1 is ENHRY and CDR2 is SYGVKD in the germline V gene.

The chain has TRBV27 and TRBJ1-1; 10 bases are a match to TRBD1. The CDR3 covers 17 residues. Germline values: CDR1 MNHEY, CDR2 SMNVEV (reference sequence). After removal of 4 bases from V and 1 base from J, the junction contained 9 bases not matched to a gene. CDR3: CASSWQPGQGTNTEAFF. The CDR3 DNA follows: TGTGCCAGCAGTTGGCAGCCGGGACAGGGGACGAACACTGAAGCTTTCTTT.

This clone was detected only a few times. V and J are TRBV7-2 and TRBJ1-6, with D tentatively TRBD1 (5 bases). The CDR3 runs 15 residues. V was clipped by 0 bases and J by 4 bases, with 7 bases between them. Germline assignment: CDR1 SGHTA and CDR2 FQGNSA. CDR3 coding DNA: TGTGCCAGCAGCTTAGCCAGGGCTTATAATTCACCCCTCCACTTT. It yields the protein CASSLARAYNSPLHF.

The chain couples TRBV30 to TRBJ1-5; 9 bases map to TRBD1. Unmatched junction bases numbered 8, after V lost 4 bases and J lost 1 base. Germline V gene sequence: CDR1 GTSNPN, CDR2 SVGIG (reference sequence). CDR3 size: 16 residues. The CDR3 protein is CAWMGQGYRSNQPQHF. The CDR3, as DNA: TGTGCCTGGATGGGACAGGGTTACAGGAGCAATCAGCCCCAGCATTTT.

V and J are TRBV10-3 and TRBJ1-2; tentatively, D is TRBD1 (6 bases). CDR3 size: 13 residues. CDR1 is ENHRY, CDR2 SYGVKD, per germline. V shed 3 bases and J shed 7 bases, with 12 bases lying between them. The chain's CDR3 is CAISDWGPIGYTF. The CDR3 DNA follows: TGTGCCATCAGTGATTGGGGGCCGATTGGCTACACCTTC.

This clone was detected only once. V usage is TRBV25-1 and J usage is TRBJ1-2; D possibly corresponds to TRBD1 (5 bases). In germline, CDR1 is MGHDK, CDR2 SYGVNS. The V and J ends lost 4 bases and 4 bases respectively, with 7 bases between them. The CDR3 spans 12 residues. DNA for the CDR3: TGTGCCAGCAGTGGTACAGGCTATGGCTACACCTTC. Translating gives CASSGTGYGYTF.

J is TRBJ1-1 and V is TRBV6-1; a possible D gene is TRBD1 (6 bases). The germline gives CDR1 MNHNS, CDR2 SASEGT. Trimming cost V 7 bases and J 2 bases, with 17 bases left between them. This CDR3 is built from 15 residues. The CDR3 nucleotides are TGTGCCAGCACCAGCCAGGGGCAGGTAAACACTGAAGCTTTCTTT. It codes for CASTSQGQVNTEAFF.